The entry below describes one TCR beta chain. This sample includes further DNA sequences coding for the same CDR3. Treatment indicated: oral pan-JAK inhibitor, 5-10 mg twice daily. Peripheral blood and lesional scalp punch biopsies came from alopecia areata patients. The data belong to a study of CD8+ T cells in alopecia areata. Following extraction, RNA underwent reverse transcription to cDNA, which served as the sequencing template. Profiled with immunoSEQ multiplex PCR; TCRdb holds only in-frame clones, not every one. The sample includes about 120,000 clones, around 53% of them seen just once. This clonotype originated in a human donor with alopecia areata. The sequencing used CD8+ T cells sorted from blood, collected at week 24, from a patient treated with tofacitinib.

The CDR3 reads CAWSRGTEAFF. The CDR3 DNA reads as TGTGCCTGGAGTAGGGGAACTGAAGCTTTCTTT. This sequence joins TRBV30 and TRBJ1-1, with TRBD1 as a possible D gene (5 bases). The V gene lost 2 bases and the J gene lost 5 bases, with 6 bases spanning the gap. Germline-derived CDR1 and CDR2 are GTSNPN and SVGIG (reference sequence). The length of the CDR3 is 11 residues.